These T cell receptor beta chains were read from a single sample in a study of a mutant IDH1 vaccine in newly diagnosed glioma. Generated by immunoSEQ multiplex PCR, the TCRdb table keeps only in-frame clones and is missing some. Of fewer than 45,000 clones in the sample, around 76% are singletons; the top ten hold around 5.3%. Their target antigens are unknown. Sequencing was performed on PBMCs, taken from a glioma patient whose treatment included an IDH1 peptide vaccine. The receptors originated from a man aged 45-65 years with glioma. The conserved cysteine and the conserved F or W are not part of the CDR3 here. Only part of the rows carry a size: once, few, many, or a class if the clone is expanded.

j_call clone_size v_call cdr3_aa
TRBJ1-5 - TRBV10-3 AISGDQGRGNQPQH
TRBJ2-7 - TRBV11-1 ASSPTAGGSNEQY
TRBJ1-4 - TRBV30 AWGVGSRLNEKLF
TRBJ2-2 - TRBV9 ASSVGRAGELF
TRBJ1-5 - TRBV4-2 ASSQDLVDQPQH
TRBJ2-7 - TRBV28 ASGTWDRSSYEQY
TRBJ1-1 - TRBV20-1 SVHSSLAF
TRBJ2-3 - TRBV2 ASSPSGVTDTQY
TRBJ2-5 - TRBV28 ASSPRGTAASETQY
TRBJ2-3 - TRBV5-1 ASSYISSAGPDTQY
TRBJ2-2 - TRBV5-1 ASSLNWQGSYTGELF
TRBJ2-7 - TRBV6-5 ASSSEQGAYEQY
TRBJ1-4 - TRBV2 ASSDVVANEKLF
TRBJ2-3 once TRBV15 ATSRGGGGREDTQY
TRBJ2-7 - TRBV5-6 ASISPAGRYEQY
TRBJ2-1 - TRBV29-1 SVEERGYNEQF
TRBJ1-1 once TRBV5-5 ASSARGGPGPTEAF
TRBJ1-5 many TRBV7-2 ASSFGQWQPQH
TRBJ1-4 - TRBV29-1 SVEGGAGEKLF
TRBJ1-1 - TRBV27 ASSPRDGANTEAF
TRBJ2-4 - TRBV4-3 ASSHMTGEGHIQY
TRBJ2-7 - TRBV19 ASSKQTTYEQY
TRBJ2-2 - TRBV18 ASSPGGLSGELF
TRBJ1-5 few TRBV2 ASSEALHSVGGPQH
TRBJ2-7 - TRBV11-2 ASSPFDSGSYEQY
TRBJ1-5 once TRBV25-1 ASSDRDRAFNQPQH
TRBJ1-4 - TRBV10-1 ASSELRGGIADEKLF
TRBJ1-5 once TRBV10-2 ASMNTGGGNQPQH
TRBJ2-7 - TRBV14 ASSRQDSYEQY
TRBJ1-1 - TRBV6-5 ASSYRGANTEAF
TRBJ2-7 - TRBV7-8 ASSFSPSYEQY
TRBJ1-5 - TRBV4-2 ASSQEDVAQPQH
TRBJ2-7 - TRBV5-1 ASSLGGQSSYEQY
TRBJ1-4 - TRBV6-5 ASSWGTGRDEKLF
TRBJ2-7 - TRBV5-4 ASSLVGDEQY
TRBJ1-2 - TRBV27 ASSSSDSGAGYT
TRBJ1-4 few TRBV2 ASSEGVRGKV
TRBJ2-7 - TRBV6-1 ASYKGQGRDTRQY
TRBJ2-7 few TRBV14 ASSLGQGSYEQY
TRBJ1-1 - TRBV19 ASSIVFYTGGRTEAF
TRBJ1-2 - TRBV30 AWSVLRLGQDGYT
TRBJ1-2 - TRBV18 ASSPREAYGYT
TRBJ2-2 - TRBV10-1 ASSRTPNTGELF
TRBJ2-1 - TRBV14 ASSPTSSPYNEQF
TRBJ2-2 once TRBV14 ASSPTAGELF
TRBJ2-5 - TRBV7-2 ASSLGQGRSRETQY
TRBJ2-7 - TRBV6-1 AGNRDYFSYEQY
TRBJ2-5 - TRBV30 AWSSGLAGETQY
TRBJ2-5 - TRBV7-3 ASSKRGAQETQY
TRBJ1-1 few TRBV7-9 ASSPGTSNTEAF
TRBJ2-7 - TRBV7-2 ASSLGRGPVYEQY
TRBJ1-1 - TRBV7-9 ASSPQQNTEAF
TRBJ1-1 - TRBV7-9 ASSSWDSNTEAF
TRBJ1-2 - TRBV5-6 ASSFPTGYYGYT